This T cell receptor (beta chain) was captured by sequencing in a study of blood T cell repertoires in COVID-19. Study details: Spain, Italy and the United States supplied samples that represented acute and convalescent COVID-19. Sample material is recorded as cDNA or gDNA derived from T cells, B-cell-depleted T cells, or PBMCs.

Germline V lookup: CDR1 LGHDT, CDR2 YNNKEL (reference sequence). The length of the CDR3 is 11 residues. With V trimmed by 1 base and J by 16 bases, 1 base remained unmatched. Authors' processing steps: Using reference gene primer amplification, nucleated cell counts were estimated. The method was immunoSEQ multiplex PCR; TCRdb's version includes in-frame clones alone and lacks a portion of them. V and J calls and clone size are copied from that table; D and trimming were computed from the DNA. The data contain around 100,000 clones, approximately 87% of them singletons. The V call is TRBV3-1 (or the pseudogene TRBV3-2), the J call TRBJ2-1; TRBD1 agrees at 10 bases. The sequenced material came from peripheral blood. The sequence came from a human donor with acute or convalescent COVID-19. The donor label of this sample is uncertain. The DNA of the CDR3 is TGTGCCAGCAGCCAAGGACAGGGGGCATTCTTC. Protein sequence: CASSQGQGAFF.